This TCR beta chain was found in a study of early T cells in non-severe SARS-CoV-2 infection. Study-level background: Alpha and beta chains were unpaired, from unsorted whole-blood bulk RNA.

Points from the study as a whole: Matching results from VDJdb favored anti-spike CD8 responses, leaving private and CD4 specificities undetected.

Separate cDNA molecules each had unique molecular identifiers attached to them. MiXCR, run by TCRdb on the 5' RACE reads, gives a single entry per CDR3 protein. This sample yields about 30,000 distinct CDR3 sequences, of which roughly 3.9% are seen a single time; about 7.5% belongs to the top ten. This CDR3 spans 15 amino acids. V lost 5 bases, J lost 5 bases, and 18 bases lay in between. Germline V gives CDR1 SGHTA, CDR2 FQGNSA. This clonotype was observed at least ten times. Its cognate antigen is unknown. The source of this sequence is an adult who was a healthcare worker with PCR-confirmed SARS-CoV-2 infection or an uninfected control (not recorded which). Sequenced material: whole blood. The chain recombines TRBV7-2 with TRBJ2-5; the D gene is possibly TRBD1 (6 bases). CDR3 residues: CASSMPDSLGETQYF. CDR3 nucleotide sequence: TGTGCCAGCAGCATGCCGGACAGCCTGGGCGAGACCCAGTACTTC.